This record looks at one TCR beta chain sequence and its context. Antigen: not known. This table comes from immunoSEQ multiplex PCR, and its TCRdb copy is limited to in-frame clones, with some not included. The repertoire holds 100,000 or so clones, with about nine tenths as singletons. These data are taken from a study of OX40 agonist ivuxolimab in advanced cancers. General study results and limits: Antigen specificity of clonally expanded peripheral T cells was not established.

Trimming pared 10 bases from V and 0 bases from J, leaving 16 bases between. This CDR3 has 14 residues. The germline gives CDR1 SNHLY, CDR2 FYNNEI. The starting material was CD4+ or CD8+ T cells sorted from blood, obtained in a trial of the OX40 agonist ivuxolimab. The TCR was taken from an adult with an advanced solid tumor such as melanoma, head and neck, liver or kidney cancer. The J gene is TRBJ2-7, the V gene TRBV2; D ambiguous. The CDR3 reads CATQRFKSSYEQYF. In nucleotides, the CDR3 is TGTGCCACCCAACGGTTCAAGAGCTCCTACGAGCAGTACTTC.